The clone carrying this T cell receptor (beta chain) was seen repeatedly, ten times or more. RNA transcripts served as the template for amplifying TCR beta CDR3 regions. With the HTBI primer set, the TCR CDR3 went through a first round of RT-PCR. Using its own MiXCR run on the multiplex PCR reads, TCRdb lists one record per CDR3 protein. The table lists 550,000 to 600,000 distinct CDR3 sequences, approximately 15% of them singletons, with 7% to 9% in the top ten. The data stem from a study of T cells in Graves' hyperthyroidism and ophthalmopathy. Germline V lookup: CDR1 MNHNY, CDR2 SVGAGI (reference sequence). V was pared by 2 bases and J by 6 bases, with 14 bases between. The CDR3 is 15 amino acids. 10 ml of fresh peripheral blood supplied the PBMCs.

This rearrangement joins TRBV6-6 to TRBJ2-1; no reliable D call. The source of this sequence is a young woman with Graves' ophthalmopathy. The specimen sequenced was blood. Here the CDR3 reads CASSYLTLGVNEQFF. The CDR3 nucleotides are TGTGCCAGCAGTTACCTAACTCTAGGCGTCAATGAGCAGTTCTTC.